The 5 T cell receptor beta chains presented below share a single source sample, sequenced in a study of T cell changes during pregnancy in multiple sclerosis. The protocol was immunoSEQ multiplex PCR, while the TCRdb copy is restricted to in-frame clones and leaves out a portion. This repertoire shows tens of thousands of clones, more than 85% found once; its top ten account for around 1%. The sequencing used peripheral blood, collected after pregnancy. The receptors here all came from a female donor with multiple sclerosis, enrolled in a pregnancy study.

The chain links TRBV2 to TRBJ1-1; D possibly corresponds to TRBD1 (5 bases). Trimming pared 10 bases from V and 5 bases from J, leaving 17 bases between. Per the germline V gene, CDR1 is SNHLY and CDR2 is FYNNEI. The CDR3 is 13 residues long. The CDR3 DNA follows: TGTGCCACTGGAGGGGCAGGGAGGACTGAAGCTTTCTTT. Residues: CATGGAGRTEAFF. The full variable domain, with the rest looked up from reference TRBV2 and TRBJ1-1, is EPEVTQTPSHQVTQMGQEVILRCVPISNHLYFYWYRQILGQKVEFLVSFYNNEISEKSEIFDDQFSVERPDGSNFTLKIRSTKLEDSAMYFCATGGAGRTEAFFGQGTRLTVV.

This chain links TRBV4-1 with TRBJ1-6; D call uncertain. Germline values: CDR1 MGHRA, CDR2 YSYEKL. V dropped 0 bases and J dropped 5 bases, with 11 bases sitting between them. CDR3 length: 16 amino acids. The CDR3 here is CASSQEHHRDNSPLHF. The CDR3 DNA follows: TGCGCCAGCAGCCAAGAACACCATCGGGATAATTCACCCCTCCACTTT.

The chain links TRBV5-6 to TRBJ2-3, with D possibly matching TRBD2 (7 bases). The V and J ends lost 4 bases and 1 base respectively, with 13 bases between them. Germline V gene lookup returns CDR1 SGHDT and CDR2 YYEEEE. This CDR3 spans 15 amino acids. The CDR3 sequence is CASSPAGARTDTQYF. In nucleotides, the CDR3 is TGTGCCAGCAGCCCTGCGGGGGCACGCACAGATACGCAGTATTTT.

This chain links TRBV29-1 with TRBJ2-1; 7 positions match TRBD2. The CDR3 runs to 12 residues. The ends lost 4 bases at V and 8 bases at J; junction bases unmatched: 5. Germline-derived CDR1 and CDR2 are SQVTM and ANQGSEA. This chain's CDR3 is CSVVRGSDEQFF. The CDR3 nucleotides are TGCAGCGTTGTGCGGGGGAGCGATGAGCAGTTCTTC.

The chain combines TRBV4-3 with TRBJ2-3, with D perhaps TRBD1 (6 bases). The germline V gene encodes CDR1 LGHNA and CDR2 YSLEER. V was shortened by 4 bases and J by 3 bases, with 8 bases between the two germline ends. The CDR3 length is 13 residues. CDR3 bases: TGCGCCAGCAGCCCCGGACAGACAGATACGCAGTATTTT. Translation gives CASSPGQTDTQYF.